The clone carrying this TCR beta chain has only a few counts. The sample comes from a study of control samples from healthy donors and cancer patients. Assay: immunoSEQ multiplex PCR; the TCRdb copy retains only in-frame clones and omits some. The profile shows about 150,000 clones, over 85% of them singletons. This clonotype was sampled from a man between 18 and 29 years old in good health. Sequenced material: blood.

The CDR3 nucleotides read TGCGCCAGCAGCGCGACAGGGGGCGATGGCTACACCTTC. This gives the protein CASSATGGDGYTF. J is TRBJ1-2 and V is TRBV5-1; 10 bases map to TRBD1. CDR3 length equals 13 residues. The V and J ends lost 4 bases and 6 bases, in that order; junction bases with no gene match: 3. Germline V lookup: CDR1 SGHRS, CDR2 YFSETQ.